This T cell receptor (beta chain) was recovered during a study of PD-1 blockade in mismatch repair-deficient tumors. On the study more broadly: Patients had 12 to 13 mismatch repair-deficient cancer types and were previously treated and progressing.

With 6 bases removed from V and 0 bases from J, the gap between germline ends came to 6 bases. CDR1 and CDR2 (germline): KGHSH, LQKENI. The CDR3 contains 13 residues. This clone was seen only a few times. Sequencing was performed with immunoSEQ multiplex PCR; in TCRdb, only in-frame clones are kept and a portion is missing. Altogether some 120,000 clones are present, 88% being singletons, with the ten largest covering 12%. The V and J genes are TRBV18 and TRBJ2-4; no reliable D call. The clonotype originates from an adult with mismatch repair-deficient cancer. The specimen comprised peripheral blood, sampled 70 to 72 weeks after starting pembrolizumab. CDR3: CASSETAKNIQYF. CDR3 in DNA: TGTGCCAGCTCCGAGACAGCCAAAAACATTCAGTACTTC.